One and the same sample provided the 11 T cell receptor beta chains below, sequenced in a study of shared clonotypes between healthy human individuals. TCRdb keeps only in-frame clones here, not all; method: immunoSEQ multiplex PCR. The profile shows hundreds of thousands of clones, around 77% of them singletons. Sequencing was performed on PBMCs. The receptor set was obtained from a middle-aged woman in good health. Some clones in this sample may be carry-over from other donors' samples.

The V gene is TRBV4-2, the J gene TRBJ1-2; no reliable D call. The CDR3 totals 14 residues. Germline assignment: CDR1 LGHNA and CDR2 YNFKEQ. Trimming removed 2 bases from V and 8 bases from J, with 15 bases in between. As DNA, the CDR3 is TGTGCCAGCAGCCAACGAAGTGGTTCGAAGGGCTACACCTTC. This translates into CASSQRSGSKGYTF.

The chain combines TRBV6-5 with TRBJ2-3; D is unresolved. The CDR3 runs 14 residues. Germline lookup yields CDR1 MNHEY and CDR2 SVGAGI. V lost 6 bases and J 2 bases, leaving 12 bases between the germline ends. CDR3 DNA: TGTGCCAGCAGATCCGGTGGGCCCACAGATACGCAGTATTTT. The encoded protein is CASRSGGPTDTQYF.

This sequence joins TRBV18 and TRBJ2-3; 8 positions match TRBD1. Germline values: CDR1 KGHSH, CDR2 LQKENI. The CDR3 has 15 residues. The V gene end was trimmed by 6 bases and the J gene end by 0 bases; junction bases not matched to a gene: 5. CDR3 nucleotide sequence: TGTGCCAGCTCGGACAGGGTCTCTAGCACAGATACGCAGTATTTT. It is translated as CASSDRVSSTDTQYF.

The rearrangement uses TRBV7-3 and TRBJ2-2; 13 bases match TRBD2. Germline V gene sequence: CDR1 SGHTA, CDR2 FQGTGA. This CDR3 has 18 residues. Trimming cost V 4 bases and J 5 bases; bases outside gene matches: 10. CDR3 coding DNA: TGTGCCAGCAGCTCCACTAGCGGGAGGGCCCGTGGGACCGGGGAGCTGTTTTTT. It translates to CASSSTSGRARGTGELFF. Supplemented by reference TRBV7-3 and TRBJ2-2, the full variable domain reads GAGVSQTPSNKVTEKGKYVELRCDPISGHTALYWYRQSLGQGPEFLIYFQGTGAADDSGLPNDRFFAVRPEGSVSTLKIQRTERGDSAVYLCASSSTSGRARGTGELFFGEGSRLTVL.

The V and J genes are TRBV5-1 and TRBJ1-1, with D maybe TRBD1 (5 bases). Germline lookup yields CDR1 SGHRS and CDR2 YFSETQ. The V end lost 0 bases, the J end lost 3 bases, and 9 bases lay between the germline ends. CDR3 length: 14 amino acids. The CDR3 is CASSLGGDDTEAFF. CDR3 nucleotides: TGCGCCAGCAGCTTGGGGGGCGACGACACTGAAGCTTTCTTT. Variable domain in full (rest from reference TRBV5-1 and TRBJ1-1): KAGVTQTPRYLIKTRGQQVTLSCSPISGHRSVSWYQQTPGQGLQFLFEYFSETQRNKGNFPGRFSGRQFSNSRSEMNVSTLELGDSALYLCASSLGGDDTEAFFGQGTRLTVV.

The chain uses TRBV27 and TRBJ2-3, with D tentatively TRBD1 or TRBD2 (5 bases each). Looked up from germline, CDR1 is MNHEY and CDR2 is SMNVEV (reference sequence). The CDR3 totals 16 residues. Trimming took off 2 bases at V and 0 bases at J, with 12 bases between the two ends. The CDR3: CASSLKGWGSTDTQYF. DNA for the CDR3: TGTGCCAGCAGTTTAAAAGGCTGGGGGAGCACAGATACGCAGTATTTT.

In its sample, this clone was seen many times. The sample holds other DNA sequences that translate to the same CDR3. The J gene is TRBJ1-1, the V gene TRBV19; the D gene is possibly TRBD1 (6 bases). CDR1 and CDR2 from the germline V gene are LNHDA and SQIVND (reference sequence). The CDR3 extends over 13 amino acids. Trimming took off 4 bases at V and 4 bases at J, with 10 bases between the two ends. The CDR3 region has the DNA TGTGCCAGTAGTACACAGGGCAGCACTGAAGCTTTCTTT. Protein product: CASSTQGSTEAFF.

In regard to this clone: Since a much larger clone is just one base distant, this may be a read error. This chain joins TRBV7-8 and TRBJ1-1; no reliable D call. V shed 0 bases and J shed 1 base, with 3 bases lying between them. Germline assignment: CDR1 SGHVS and CDR2 FQNEAQ. The CDR3 contains 13 residues. The CDR3 DNA follows: TGTGCCAGCAGCTTAGCGGGGAACACTGAAGCTTTCTTT. It specifies CASSLAGNTEAFF.

The V gene is TRBV4-1, the J gene TRBJ1-5; D is undetermined. V was clipped by 4 bases and J by 7 bases, with 14 bases between them. Germline loops: CDR1 MGHRA, CDR2 YSYEKL. The CDR3 sequence is 14 residues long. In DNA form, the CDR3 reads TGCGCCAGCAGCCGTTCAAGAGGTGAGCAGCCCCAGCATTTT. Its translation is CASSRSRGEQPQHF.

This clone was seen a single time. The chain carries TRBV20-1 and TRBJ2-1; no reliable D call. This CDR3 region has 11 residues. With 1 base removed from V and 9 bases from J, the gap between germline ends came to 7 bases. The V gene's germline CDR1 is DFQATT and CDR2 SNEGSKA (reference sequence). CDR3 region: CSARVTGEQFF. The CDR3 region has the DNA TGCAGTGCTAGAGTTACGGGTGAGCAGTTCTTC.

The chain uses TRBV25-1 and TRBJ2-5; tentatively, D is TRBD1 (6 bases). The CDR3 is 14 amino acids. V lost 3 bases and J lost 5, with 13 bases in between. Germline V gene data show CDR1 as MGHDK and CDR2 as SYGVNS. The CDR3 sequence is CASSDRGPGETQYF. The CDR3 bases are TGTGCCAGCAGTGACAGGGGTCCTGGGGAGACCCAGTACTTC.